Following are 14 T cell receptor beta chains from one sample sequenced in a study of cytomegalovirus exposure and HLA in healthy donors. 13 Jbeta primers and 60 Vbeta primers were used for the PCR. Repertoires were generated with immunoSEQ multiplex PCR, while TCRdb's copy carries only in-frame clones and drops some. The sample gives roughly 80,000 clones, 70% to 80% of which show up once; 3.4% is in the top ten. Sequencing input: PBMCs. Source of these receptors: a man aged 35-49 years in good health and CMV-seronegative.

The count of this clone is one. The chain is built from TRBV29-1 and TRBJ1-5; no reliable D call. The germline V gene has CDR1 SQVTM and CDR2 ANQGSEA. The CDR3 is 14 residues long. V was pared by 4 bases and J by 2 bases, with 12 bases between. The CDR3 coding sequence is TGCAGCGTTGGGGAGACGAGGGGCAATCAGCCCCAGCATTTT. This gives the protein CSVGETRGNQPQHF.

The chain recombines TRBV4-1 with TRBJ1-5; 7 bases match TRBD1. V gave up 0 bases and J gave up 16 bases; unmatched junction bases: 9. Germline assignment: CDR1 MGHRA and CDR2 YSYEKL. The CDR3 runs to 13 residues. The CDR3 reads CASSQDPGGQIHF. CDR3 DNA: TGCGCCAGCAGCCAAGACCCCGGGGGACAGATACATTTT.

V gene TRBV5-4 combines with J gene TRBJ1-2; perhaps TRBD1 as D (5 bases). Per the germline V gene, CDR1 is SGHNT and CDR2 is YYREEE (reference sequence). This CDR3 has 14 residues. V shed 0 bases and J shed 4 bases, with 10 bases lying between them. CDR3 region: CASSLVREGYGYTF. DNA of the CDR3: TGTGCCAGCAGCTTGGTCAGGGAGGGCTATGGCTACACCTTC.

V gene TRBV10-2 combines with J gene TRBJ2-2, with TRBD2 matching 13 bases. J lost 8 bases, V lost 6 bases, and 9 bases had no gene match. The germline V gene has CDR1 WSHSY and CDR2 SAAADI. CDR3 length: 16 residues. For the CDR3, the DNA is TGCGCCAGCAGGATTCCGGGACTAGCGGGGCCGGGGGAGCTGTTTTTT. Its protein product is CASRIPGLAGPGELFF.

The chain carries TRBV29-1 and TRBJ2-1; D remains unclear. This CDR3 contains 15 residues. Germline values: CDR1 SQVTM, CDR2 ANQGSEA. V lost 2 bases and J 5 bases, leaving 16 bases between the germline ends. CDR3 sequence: CSVEKWAGSHNEQFF. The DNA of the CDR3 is TGCAGCGTTGAAAAGTGGGCAGGTTCCCACAATGAGCAGTTCTTC.

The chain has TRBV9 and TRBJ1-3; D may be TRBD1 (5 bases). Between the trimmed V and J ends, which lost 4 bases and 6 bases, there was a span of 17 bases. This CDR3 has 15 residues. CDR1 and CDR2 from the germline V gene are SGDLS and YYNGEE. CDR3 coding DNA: TGTGCCAGCAGCCCCCTCTTGGCGGGACCAAACACCATATATTTT. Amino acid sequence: CASSPLLAGPNTIYF.

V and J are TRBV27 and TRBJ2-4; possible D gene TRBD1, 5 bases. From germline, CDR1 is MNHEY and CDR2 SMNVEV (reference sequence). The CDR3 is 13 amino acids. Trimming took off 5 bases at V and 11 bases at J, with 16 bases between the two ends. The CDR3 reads CASSPTVGPVQYF. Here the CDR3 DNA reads TGTGCCAGCAGTCCTACAGTGGGGCCTGTTCAGTACTTC.

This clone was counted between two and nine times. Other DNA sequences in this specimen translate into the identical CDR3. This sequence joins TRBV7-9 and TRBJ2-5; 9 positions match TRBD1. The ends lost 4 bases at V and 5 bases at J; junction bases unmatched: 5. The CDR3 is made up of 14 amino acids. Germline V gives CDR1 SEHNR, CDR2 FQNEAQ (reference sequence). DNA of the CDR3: TGTGCCAGCAGCTCCGGGACAGGGTGGGAGACCCAGTACTTC. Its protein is CASSSGTGWETQYF.

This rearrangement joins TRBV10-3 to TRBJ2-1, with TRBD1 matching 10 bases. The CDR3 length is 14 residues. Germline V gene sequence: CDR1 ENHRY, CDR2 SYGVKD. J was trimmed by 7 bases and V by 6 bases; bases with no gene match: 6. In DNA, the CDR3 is TGTGCCATCAGCATGACAGGGGGCCGGAATGAGCAGTTCTTC. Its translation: CAISMTGGRNEQFF.

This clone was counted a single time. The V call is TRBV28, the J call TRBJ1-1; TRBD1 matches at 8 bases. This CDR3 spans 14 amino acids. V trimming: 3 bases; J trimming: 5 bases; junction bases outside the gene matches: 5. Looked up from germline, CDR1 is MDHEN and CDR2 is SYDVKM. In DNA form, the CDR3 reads TGTGCCAGCAGTTTGAGGACAGGGAGGACTGAAGCTTTCTTT. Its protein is CASSLRTGRTEAFF.

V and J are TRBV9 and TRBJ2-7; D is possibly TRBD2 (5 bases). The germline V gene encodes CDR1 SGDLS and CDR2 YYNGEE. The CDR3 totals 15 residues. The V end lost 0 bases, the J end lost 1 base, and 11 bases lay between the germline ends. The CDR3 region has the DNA TGTGCCAGCAGCGTAGACCCGGGGATATCCTACGAGCAGTACTTC. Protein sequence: CASSVDPGISYEQYF.

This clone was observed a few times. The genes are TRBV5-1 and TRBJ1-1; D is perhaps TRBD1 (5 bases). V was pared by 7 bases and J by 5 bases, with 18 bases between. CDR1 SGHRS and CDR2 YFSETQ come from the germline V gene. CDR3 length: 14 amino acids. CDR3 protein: CASHPSTVGTEAFF. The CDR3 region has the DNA TGCGCCAGCCACCCATCGACAGTGGGGACTGAAGCTTTCTTT.

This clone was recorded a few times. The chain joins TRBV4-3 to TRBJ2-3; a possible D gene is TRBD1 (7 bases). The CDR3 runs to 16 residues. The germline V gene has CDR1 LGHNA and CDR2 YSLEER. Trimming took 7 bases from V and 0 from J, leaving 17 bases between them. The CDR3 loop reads CASTQRRGASTDTQYF. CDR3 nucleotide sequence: TGCGCCAGCACGCAACGCAGGGGGGCAAGCACAGATACGCAGTATTTT.

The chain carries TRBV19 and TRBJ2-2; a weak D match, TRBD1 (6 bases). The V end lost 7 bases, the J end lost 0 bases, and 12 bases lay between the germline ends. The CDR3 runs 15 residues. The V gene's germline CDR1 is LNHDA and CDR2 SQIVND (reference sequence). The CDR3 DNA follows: TGTGCCAGTAATACACCAGGGGCGAACACCGGGGAGCTGTTTTTT. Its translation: CASNTPGANTGELFF.